Below, one T cell receptor beta chain is given with its context. This sample stems from a study of blood T cell repertoires in COVID-19. As for the study in general: Samples came from the United States, Italy and Spain, spanning acute and convalescent COVID-19.

CDR1 is MNHEY, CDR2 SMNVEV, per germline (reference sequence). The CDR3 spans 15 residues. V lost 5 bases and J lost 7; bases outside the gene matches: 8. Original methodology: Using reference gene primer amplification, nucleated cell counts were estimated. Data came from immunoSEQ multiplex PCR; TCRdb stores just in-frame clones and leaves some out. V, J and clone size reflect that table, while D and trimming were determined from the DNA. The sample consists of 95,000 to 120,000 clones, 85% of them appearing once. This chain uses TRBV27 with TRBJ2-2; 9 nucleotides match TRBD1. The sequencing input was peripheral blood. The receptor comes from a human donor in a cohort sampled during active COVID-19. The chain's CDR3 is CASSVRDRVVGELFF. The DNA of the CDR3 is TGTGCCAGCAGTGTCCGGGACAGGGTAGTCGGGGAGCTGTTTTTT.